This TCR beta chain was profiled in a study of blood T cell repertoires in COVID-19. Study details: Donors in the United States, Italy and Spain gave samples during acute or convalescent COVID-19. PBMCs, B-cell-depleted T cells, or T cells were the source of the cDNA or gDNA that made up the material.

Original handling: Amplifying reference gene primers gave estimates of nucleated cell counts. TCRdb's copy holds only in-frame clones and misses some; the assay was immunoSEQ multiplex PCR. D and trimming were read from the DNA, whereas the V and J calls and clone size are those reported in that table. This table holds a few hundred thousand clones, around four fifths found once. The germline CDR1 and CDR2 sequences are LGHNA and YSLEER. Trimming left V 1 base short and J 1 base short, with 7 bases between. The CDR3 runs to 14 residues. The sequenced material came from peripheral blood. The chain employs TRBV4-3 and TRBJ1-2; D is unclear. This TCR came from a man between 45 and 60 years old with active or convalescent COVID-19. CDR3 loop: CASSQAQINYGYTF. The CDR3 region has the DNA TGCGCCAGCAGCCAAGCACAGATTAACTATGGCTACACCTTC.